Each of the 26 T cell receptor beta chains below was sequenced from the same sample in a study of T cells in Graves' hyperthyroidism and ophthalmopathy. RNA transcripts provided the source from which TCR beta CDR3 regions were amplified. TCR CDR3 regions were first amplified by RT-PCR with HTBI primers. TCRdb reprocessed the multiplex PCR reads with MiXCR, giving one entry per CDR3 protein. The sample records roughly 580,000 distinct CDR3 sequences, approximately 14% being singletons. The sequencing input was blood. These receptors were collected from a woman aged 30 to 39 with Graves' hyperthyroidism that later progressed to Graves' ophthalmopathy.

The chain combines TRBV19 with TRBJ2-7; D may match TRBD1 or TRBD2 (5 bases each). The CDR3 consists of 14 residues. Germline loops: CDR1 LNHDA, CDR2 SQIVND (reference sequence). V was clipped by 6 bases and J by 2 bases, with 14 bases between them. CDR3 region: CASSPGRNTYEQYF. The CDR3 DNA follows: TGTGCCAGTAGCCCGGGACGGAACACCTACGAGCAGTACTTC.

This clonotype was counted only a few times. This chain uses TRBV7-2 with TRBJ2-1; 7 positions agree with TRBD1. Losses at the gene ends were 4 bases for V and 4 bases for J; bases not matched to a gene: 10. Germline CDR1 reads SGHTA; CDR2 reads FQGNSA. The CDR3 length is 16 residues. The DNA for the CDR3 is TGTGCCAGCAGCTCCCGGCGAGGGGGCGTTTACAATGAGCAGTTCTTC. Translating gives CASSSRRGGVYNEQFF. The full variable domain, completed using reference TRBV7-2 and TRBJ2-1, is GAGVSQSPSNKVTEKGKDVELRCDPISGHTALYWYRQSLGQGLEFLIYFQGNSAPDKSGLPSDRFSAERTGGSVSTLTIQRTQQEDSAVYLCASSSRRGGVYNEQFFGPGTRLTVL.

A remark on this clonotype: Given a much more abundant clone one base away, this may be a read error. The chain carries TRBV27 and TRBJ2-1; no clear D gene. The CDR3 has 12 amino acids. From germline, CDR1 is MNHEY and CDR2 SMNVEV (reference sequence). This CDR3 reads CASRRSYNEQSF. Written as DNA, the CDR3 is TGTGCCAGCAGGCGTTCCTACAATGAGCAGTCCTTC.

This clonotype was observed at least ten times. The V call is TRBV27, the J call TRBJ1-5, with unresolved D. This CDR3 is built from 15 residues. Germline CDR1 is MNHEY and CDR2 is SMNVEV (reference sequence). Trimming stripped 6 bases from V and 0 bases from J, with 12 bases between. The CDR3 region is CASSPRWDSNQPQHF. Here the CDR3 DNA reads TGTGCCAGCAGCCCCAGGTGGGATAGCAATCAGCCCCAGCATTTT.

The V call is TRBV6-4, the J call TRBJ2-2; TRBD2 matches 10 bases. The CDR3 is 15 amino acids. Germline CDR1 MRHNA, CDR2 SNTAGT. Unmatched junction bases numbered 3, after V lost 3 bases and J lost 5 bases. The CDR3 region is CASSEGGLATGELFF. CDR3 nucleotide sequence: TGTGCCAGCAGTGAAGGGGGACTAGCGACCGGGGAGCTGTTTTTT.

This clonotype has a handful of counts. V is TRBV30 and J is TRBJ1-4; 9 nucleotides align to TRBD1. V dropped 3 bases and J dropped 5; count of bases not matched to a gene: 4. Germline V CDR1 and CDR2: GTSNPN, SVGIG (reference sequence). The length of the CDR3 is 14 residues. This CDR3 is CAWRTGTGNEKLFF. In nucleotides, the CDR3 is TGTGCCTGGAGGACCGGGACAGGGAATGAAAAACTGTTTTTT.

This clonotype was counted only a few times. The chain carries TRBV18 and TRBJ2-3; 7 nucleotides align to TRBD1. This CDR3 spans 15 amino acids. CDR1 and CDR2 (germline): KGHSH, LQKENI. J was trimmed by 0 bases and V by 3 bases; bases with no gene match: 3. CDR3 in DNA: TGTGCCAGCTCACCTTCGGGACAGAGCACAGATACGCAGTATTTT. Its translation is CASSPSGQSTDTQYF.

This clonotype was seen repeatedly, ten times or more. V is TRBV2 and J is TRBJ1-1; the D gene is possibly TRBD1 (6 bases). This CDR3 spans 14 amino acids. The germline CDR1 and CDR2 sequences are SNHLY and FYNNEI. Between the trimmed V and J ends, which lost 6 bases and 8 bases, there was a span of 19 bases. The CDR3 coding sequence is TGTGCCAGCAGGGGCTTGACAGGCAAACTAGAAGCTTTCTTT. Its protein is CASRGLTGKLEAFF.

The chain combines TRBV7-2 with TRBJ1-2; D remains ambiguous. CDR3 size: 14 residues. Germline V gives CDR1 SGHTA, CDR2 FQGNSA. With 5 bases removed from V and 1 base from J, the gap between germline ends came to 11 bases. This CDR3 reads CASSLSPNNYGYTF. The CDR3 coding sequence is TGTGCCAGCAGCCTATCCCCGAATAACTATGGCTACACCTTC.

Details on this clonotype: An end of the junction does not agree with germline; a read error may underlie this. The chain couples TRBV7-3 to TRBJ2-3; TRBD2 aligns across 12 bases. Germline CDR1 SGHTA, CDR2 FQGTGA. This CDR3 is 15 amino acids long. In nucleotides, the CDR3 is TGTACCAGCAGCTCCGGACTAGCGGGATCAGATACGCAGTATTTT. Amino acids: CTSSSGLAGSDTQYF. The entire variable domain, with the rest obtained from reference TRBV7-3 and TRBJ2-3, is as follows: GAGVSQTPSNKVTEKGKYVELRCDPISGHTALYWYRQSLGQGPEFLIYFQGTGAADDSGLPNDRFFAVRPEGSVSTLKIQRTERGDSAVYLCTSSSGLAGSDTQYFGPGTRLTVL.

This clonotype was observed at least ten times. V is TRBV19 and J is TRBJ2-7, with D unresolved. Germline CDR1 is LNHDA and CDR2 is SQIVND (reference sequence). Trimming cost V 1 base and J 5 bases, with 12 bases left between them. This CDR3 has 14 residues. The CDR3, as DNA: TGTGCCAGTAGTATAGTGCCGGGTTCGGACGAGCAGTACTTC. It specifies CASSIVPGSDEQYF.

This clonotype was observed at least ten times. The V gene is TRBV6-2 or TRBV6-3, the J gene TRBJ2-3; 10 bases agree with TRBD2. Germline V gene data show CDR1 as MNHEY and CDR2 as SVGEGT. The CDR3 is 14 amino acids. The ends lost 4 bases at V and 9 bases at J; junction bases unmatched: 7. Here the CDR3 DNA reads TGTGCCAGCAGTTCTAGCGGGAGAAGGAAAACGCAGTATTTT. Translation gives CASSSSGRRKTQYF.

The table lists this clonotype with a few counts. The rearrangement joins TRBV7-2 to TRBJ2-7; 13 positions match TRBD2. Per the germline V gene, CDR1 is SGHTA and CDR2 is FQGNSA. The CDR3 is 19 amino acids. V shed 5 bases and J 0 bases; nucleotides not matched to a gene: 13. CDR3 in amino acids: CASSRTTGTSGIHSYEQYF. In nucleotides, the CDR3 is TGTGCCAGCAGCCGCACCACTGGGACTAGCGGGATACACTCCTACGAGCAGTACTTC. Full variable domain (rest looked up from reference TRBV7-2 and TRBJ2-7): GAGVSQSPSNKVTEKGKDVELRCDPISGHTALYWYRQSLGQGLEFLIYFQGNSAPDKSGLPSDRFSAERTGGSVSTLTIQRTQQEDSAVYLCASSRTTGTSGIHSYEQYFGPGTRLTVT.

The chain recombines TRBV3-1 with TRBJ2-1, with D possibly TRBD2 on 6 matching bases. Trimming shortened V by 0 bases and J by 4 bases, and 13 bases separated the two germline ends. Germline loops: CDR1 LGHDT, CDR2 YNNKEL (reference sequence). The CDR3 has 16 amino acids. The CDR3 here is CASSQEPGEIYNEQFF. The CDR3 nucleotides read TGTGCCAGCAGCCAAGAGCCGGGAGAGATTTACAATGAGCAGTTCTTC.

This clonotype was picked up a small number of times. This chain links TRBV7-9 with TRBJ1-5; the D gene is possibly TRBD1 (5 bases). The CDR3 runs 17 residues. The V end was cut by 2 bases, the J end by 7 bases, with 21 bases between. The germline V gene encodes CDR1 SEHNR and CDR2 FQNEAQ (reference sequence). The CDR3 nucleotides are TGTGCCAGCAGCTTATTCGGGGGGAGTCCTCGGGAACAGCCCCAGCATTTT. This gives the protein CASSLFGGSPREQPQHF.

This clonotype was seen only a few times. V is TRBV7-9 and J is TRBJ2-7, with unresolved D. Trimming took 7 bases from V and 7 from J, leaving 11 bases between them. The CDR3 is 11 residues long. Per the germline V gene, CDR1 is SEHNR and CDR2 is FQNEAQ (reference sequence). The CDR3 is CASTSPGEQYF. In nucleotides, the CDR3 is TGTGCCAGCACCTCACCGGGTGAGCAGTACTTC.

As for this clonotype: A read error may explain this, as a much larger clone is one base away. The rearrangement uses TRBV7-3 and TRBJ2-2; 10 bases are a match to TRBD1. This CDR3 is built from 14 residues. CDR1 is SGHTA, CDR2 FQGTGA, per germline. CDR3 DNA: TGTGCCAGCAGCCCCGGGACAGGGGCCGGGGAGCTGTCTTTT. This gives the protein CASSPGTGAGELSF.

This clonotype has just a few counts. The chain is built from TRBV19 and TRBJ2-5; D gene unclear. Trimming shortened V by 6 bases and J by 5 bases, and 7 bases separated the two germline ends. In germline, CDR1 is LNHDA, CDR2 SQIVND (reference sequence). CDR3 length: 11 residues. This CDR3 reads CASRGWETQYF. The CDR3 DNA sequence: TGTGCCAGTAGGGGATGGGAGACCCAGTACTTC.

This clonotype was detected a few times. The chain carries TRBV29-1 and TRBJ1-1; D call uncertain. CDR1 and CDR2 from the germline V gene are SQVTM and ANQGSEA. The CDR3 extends over 13 amino acids. Trimming removed 7 bases from V and 5 bases from J, with 17 bases in between. The CDR3 spells CSERTVARTEAFF. CDR3 sequence (DNA): TGCAGCGAAAGAACAGTGGCCCGAACTGAAGCTTTCTTT.

Remarks on this clonotype: A read error is possible here, since a much larger clone lies one base away. The V gene is TRBV7-9, the J gene TRBJ2-1; unclear D gene. CDR1 SEHNR and CDR2 FQNEAQ come from the germline V gene (reference sequence). The CDR3 loop spans 14 amino acids. This CDR3 is CARSSAQLYNEQFF. The CDR3 DNA reads as TGTGCCAGAAGCTCCGCACAGTTGTACAATGAGCAGTTCTTC.

The rearrangement links TRBV7-9 to TRBJ2-1; TRBD2 agrees at 7 bases. Germline CDR1 and CDR2: SEHNR and FQNEAQ (reference sequence). After removal of 5 bases from V and 5 bases from J, the junction contained 9 bases not matched to a gene. The CDR3 length is 15 residues. This CDR3 reads CASSPLADGNNEQFF. The CDR3 DNA follows: TGTGCCAGCAGCCCTCTAGCGGACGGGAACAATGAGCAGTTCTTC.

This clonotype has a count of ten or more. This chain joins TRBV27 and TRBJ2-7; D not resolved. CDR3 length: 12 residues. Deletions cut 2 bases from V and 5 bases from J, with 7 bases between. The germline V gene has CDR1 MNHEY and CDR2 SMNVEV (reference sequence). The DNA for the CDR3 is TGTGCCAGCAGTTTAATCGGTAACGAGCAGTACTTC. Protein product: CASSLIGNEQYF.

In its sample, this clonotype was seen many times. The chain has TRBV28 and TRBJ2-7; TRBD1 aligns across 10 bases. The CDR3 consists of 15 residues. The junction had 6 bases not matched to a gene; V was cut back by 4 bases and J by 3 bases. CDR1 and CDR2 (germline): MDHEN, SYDVKM. The CDR3, as DNA: TGTGCCAGCAGTTCCCCGGGACAGGGGTTCTACGAGCAGTACTTC. Translation: CASSSPGQGFYEQYF.

The count of this clonotype is one. The chain is built from TRBV29-1 and TRBJ1-2; D remains unclear. This CDR3 spans 13 amino acids. Germline V gene lookup returns CDR1 SQVTM and CDR2 ANQGSEA. V gave up 1 base and J gave up 5 bases, with 11 bases separating them. The CDR3 region has the DNA TGCAGCGTTGAAGCGCAGGCTGAGTATGGCTACACCTTC. Its translation: CSVEAQAEYGYTF.

The sample holds many counts of this clonotype. CDR3 protein: CASSRDLSGNGYTF. Written as DNA, the CDR3 is TGTGCCAGCAGTAGGGATTTATCAGGGAATGGCTACACCTTC. The chain joins TRBV12-3 or TRBV12-4 to TRBJ1-2; tentative D call: TRBD1 (5 bases). The CDR3 consists of 14 residues. V was cut by 5 bases and J by 6 bases, with 16 bases left in between.

This clonotype came up many times. The V call is TRBV29-1, the J call TRBJ1-6; a weak D match, TRBD1 (5 bases). In germline, CDR1 is SQVTM, CDR2 ANQGSEA. The CDR3 length is 18 residues. V lost 5 bases and J lost 0, with 20 bases in between. The CDR3 loop is CSVRPRATFSSYNSPLHF. The CDR3 DNA follows: TGCAGCGTTAGGCCCAGGGCAACCTTCAGCTCCTATAATTCACCCCTCCACTTT. The entire variable domain, with the rest obtained from reference TRBV29-1 and TRBJ1-6, is as follows: SAVISQKPSRDICQRGTSLTIQCQVDSQVTMMFWYRQQPGQSLTLIATANQGSEATYESGFVIDKFPISRPNLTFSTLTVSNMSPEDSSIYLCSVRPRATFSSYNSPLHFGNGTRLTVT.